This T cell receptor beta chain was identified in a study of molecular identifiers for immune sequencing clone quantification. Study as a whole: Five aliquots were made in replicates from the RNA of around 20,000 or 100,000 naive CD8 cells, and four were sequenced. Study observations and caveats: Clones above 20 RNA copies contained over 98% of effector molecules and under 1% of naive molecules.

Generation of bulk TCR libraries relied on previously described methods and listed TCR primers. MiXCR, applied by TCRdb to the PCR reads, yields one record per CDR3 protein. The data hold tens of thousands of distinct CDR3 sequences, with 15% to 20% observed a single time. The germline gives CDR1 MNHEY, CDR2 SVGAGI. Trimming pared 0 bases from V and 5 bases from J, leaving 14 bases between. The CDR3 has 15 residues. The sorting of naive CD8 T cells used the CD8+CD4-CCR7+CD45RA+ phenotype. This clonotype was picked up many times. Its antigen is unidentified. Sequenced: naive CD8+ T cells from blood, with Jurkat cell RNA spiked in. The subset denotes: FACS-sorted CD8+CD4-CCR7+CD45RA+ naive T cells. V gene TRBV6-5 combines with J gene TRBJ2-7, with D tentatively TRBD1 or TRBD2 (6 bases each). The clonotype originates from a human donor in good health. Some libraries in this study had Jurkat cell RNA spiked in. CDR3: CASSYSVGGLDEQYF. DNA of the CDR3: TGTGCCAGCAGTTACTCGGTAGGGGGGCTGGACGAGCAGTACTTC.